One sample yielded the 22 T cell receptor beta chains listed below, sequenced in a study of T-cell reconstitution after alpha-beta-depleted transplantation in children. Molecular barcoding with unique molecular identifiers was used for the TCRbeta library. One entry per CDR3 protein, called by TCRdb with MiXCR from the PCR reads. The sample has 400,000 to 500,000 distinct CDR3 sequences, 11% seen once. The material was PBMCs from the stem cell graft donor, obtained from the stem cell graft. These TCRs come from a human donor who donated a stem cell graft to a child with acute myeloid leukemia.

In its sample, this clonotype was seen a few times. The chain carries TRBV20-1 and TRBJ2-3; TRBD2 matches at 8 bases. The CDR3 sequence is 15 residues long. The J segment lost 6 bases and the V segment lost 2 bases, leaving 10 bases of the junction unmatched. Germline assignment: CDR1 DFQATT and CDR2 SNEGSKA (reference sequence). CDR3 bases: TGCAGTGCTAGAAATGGAGTAGCGGGGCCGGATACGCAGTATTTT. Protein product: CSARNGVAGPDTQYF.

The V call is TRBV29-1, the J call TRBJ1-1; D uncertain. Per germline, CDR1 SQVTM and CDR2 ANQGSEA. Trimming shortened V by 4 bases and J by 10 bases, and 13 bases separated the two germline ends. The CDR3 sequence is 11 residues long. The CDR3 nucleotides read TGCAGCGTTGTACCGGCACTGGGAGCTTTCTTT. Amino acids: CSVVPALGAFF.

This clonotype was detected many times. V gene TRBV4-1 combines with J gene TRBJ1-3; possible D gene TRBD1, 5 bases. The germline V gene has CDR1 MGHRA and CDR2 YSYEKL. The CDR3 is made up of 15 amino acids. Trimming left V 2 bases short and J 4 bases short, with 12 bases between. The DNA for the CDR3 is TGCGCCAGCAGCCAAAGTCGACAGCCCGGAAACACCATATATTTT. Translating gives CASSQSRQPGNTIYF.

This clonotype was seen a few times. V and J are TRBV5-5 and TRBJ1-2; no clear D. Trimming removed 2 bases from V and 8 bases from J, with 16 bases in between. The CDR3 extends over 14 amino acids. The germline CDR1 and CDR2 sequences are SGHKS and YYEKEE (reference sequence). In DNA form, the CDR3 reads TGTGCCAGCAGCTTCGGCAGGTCAACGGGAGGCTACACCTTC. Its translation: CASSFGRSTGGYTF.

This chain connects TRBV7-2 to TRBJ2-5; 12 positions agree with TRBD1. With V trimmed by 3 bases and J by 4 bases, 6 bases remained unmatched. CDR1 SGHTA and CDR2 FQGNSA come from the germline V gene. The CDR3 length is 16 residues. The DNA for the CDR3 is TGTGCCAGCAGCTTCCAACGGGACAGGGGGCGAGAGACCCAGTACTTC. This gives the protein CASSFQRDRGRETQYF.

This clonotype was detected a few times. The V gene is TRBV6-1, the J gene TRBJ1-1, with 11 bases matching TRBD1. CDR3 size: 16 residues. The ends lost 6 bases at V and 0 bases at J; junction bases unmatched: 6. From germline, CDR1 is MNHNS and CDR2 SASEGT. The DNA of the CDR3 is TGTGCCAGCAGAAGGACAGGGGGCATGATGAACACTGAAGCTTTCTTT. Translation: CASRRTGGMMNTEAFF.

The chain joins TRBV4-3 to TRBJ2-2; D is undetermined. Germline assignment: CDR1 LGHNA and CDR2 YSLEER. V was cut by 5 bases and J by 7 bases, with 11 bases left in between. The CDR3 runs 13 residues. The CDR3 DNA reads as TGCGCCAGCAGCGAGTTTGTAGGCGGGGAGCTGTTTTTT. It yields the protein CASSEFVGGELFF.

This clonotype has only a few counts. The rearrangement joins TRBV2 to TRBJ2-7; D is perhaps TRBD1 (6 bases). The CDR3 length is 15 residues. CDR1 and CDR2 (germline): SNHLY, FYNNEI. Trimming pared 2 bases from V and 4 bases from J, leaving 15 bases between. The CDR3 nucleotides are TGTGCCAGCAGTGAATTTCGCAGGGGAACTTACGAGCAGTACGTC. Its protein product is CASSEFRRGTYEQYV.

The V call is TRBV4-2, the J call TRBJ2-1, with 10 bases matching TRBD1. The CDR3 has 16 amino acids. Germline V gene sequence: CDR1 LGHNA, CDR2 YNFKEQ. J gave up 8 bases and V 3 bases, and 10 bases lay outside the gene matches. The DNA of the CDR3 is TGTGCCAGCAGCCAGCAACTAGGGACAGGGGCCTATGAGCAGTTCTTC. It encodes CASSQQLGTGAYEQFF.

This clonotype was counted a few times. The rearrangement joins TRBV5-1 to TRBJ2-3, with D possibly being TRBD1 or TRBD2 (6 bases each). The CDR3 extends over 14 amino acids. The V end lost 0 bases, the J end lost 4 bases, and 9 bases lay between the germline ends. Germline assignment: CDR1 SGHRS and CDR2 YFSETQ. The CDR3 coding sequence is TGCGCCAGCAGCTTGGGGGGGGCCCCAGATACGCAGTATTTT. As protein: CASSLGGAPDTQYF.

The chain links TRBV5-1 to TRBJ2-7; D gene uncertain. Germline V CDR1 and CDR2: SGHRS, YFSETQ. The V and J ends lost 0 bases and 2 bases respectively, with 12 bases between them. This CDR3 contains 15 residues. The CDR3 region has the DNA TGCGCCAGCAGCTTGGTCCCGGGTTTCACCTACGAGCAGTACTTC. Encoded protein: CASSLVPGFTYEQYF.

This clonotype occurred many times. The chain carries TRBV5-1 and TRBJ1-3; D is unresolved. Germline CDR1 SGHRS, CDR2 YFSETQ. The CDR3 runs to 17 residues. V was cut by 3 bases and J by 0 bases, with 16 bases left in between. The CDR3: CASSSSPTGSSGNTIYF. The CDR3 DNA sequence: TGCGCCAGCAGCTCGAGCCCGACGGGGAGCTCTGGAAACACCATATATTTT.

This clonotype was counted at least ten times. Its ends do not fully match the called genes, so a read error is possible. The chain is built from TRBV12-3 or TRBV12-4 and TRBJ2-1, with TRBD2 matching over 8 bases. The CDR3 runs to 13 residues. CDR3 nucleotides: TGCGCCAGCAGCCCCGGGACTAGCAATGAGCAGTTCTTC. This translates into CASSPGTSNEQFF.

V is TRBV9 and J is TRBJ2-1; 9 positions agree with TRBD2. Germline V lookup: CDR1 SGDLS, CDR2 YYNGEE. The CDR3 has 16 amino acids. V lost 0 bases and J lost 8; bases outside the gene matches: 9. The CDR3 protein is CASSVVGSSGGHEQFF. CDR3 nucleotides: TGTGCCAGCAGCGTAGTCGGGAGTAGCGGGGGCCATGAGCAGTTCTTC. Combining the CDR3 with reference TRBV9 and TRBJ2-1 gives the whole variable domain DSGVTQTPKHLITATGQRVTLRCSPRSGDLSVYWYQQSLDQGLQFLIQYYNGEERAKGNILERFSAQQFPDLHSELNLSSLELGDSALYFCASSVVGSSGGHEQFFGPGTRLTVL.

This clonotype was seen more than once but under ten times. The chain's CDR3 is CASSQGAGGTHNEQFF. In nucleotides, the CDR3 is TGTGCCAGCAGCCAAGGGGCGGGGGGTACACACAATGAGCAGTTCTTC. This chain uses TRBV3-1 with TRBJ2-1, with 8 bases lining up with TRBD2. In germline, CDR1 is LGHDT, CDR2 YNNKEL (reference sequence). The V segment lost 1 base and the J segment 5 bases; nucleotides outside the gene matches: 7. The CDR3 extends over 16 amino acids.

At least ten counts were recorded for this clonotype. The rearrangement joins TRBV20-1 to TRBJ1-3; D remains unclear. The germline V and J ends were trimmed by 1 base and 8 bases, with 9 bases remaining between them. The CDR3 loop spans 12 amino acids. Germline V gene sequence: CDR1 DFQATT, CDR2 SNEGSKA (reference sequence). CDR3 loop: CSARGRGDTIYF. In nucleotides, the CDR3 is TGCAGTGCTAGAGGGCGCGGGGACACCATATATTTT.

This clonotype came up a few times. This rearrangement joins TRBV6-2 or TRBV6-3 to TRBJ2-1, with D tentatively TRBD2 (6 bases). This CDR3 is built from 14 residues. The V gene lost 9 bases and the J gene lost 5 bases, with 17 bases spanning the gap. CDR1 and CDR2 from the germline V gene are MNHEY and SVGEGT. The CDR3 sequence is CARKRGVRNNEQFF. The CDR3 bases are TGTGCCAGGAAACGCGGGGTAAGAAACAATGAGCAGTTCTTC.

This clonotype was observed many times. The rearrangement uses TRBV29-1 and TRBJ2-3; D possibly matches TRBD1 or TRBD2 (6 bases each). This CDR3 contains 13 residues. Per the germline V gene, CDR1 is SQVTM and CDR2 is ANQGSEA. Trimming removed 6 bases at V and 4 bases at J, with 14 bases between. The CDR3 nucleotides are TGCAGCGTCGGGACTTCAGGGGCAGATACGCAGTATTTT. It encodes CSVGTSGADTQYF.

The chain links TRBV12-3 or TRBV12-4 to TRBJ2-2; possibly TRBD2 for D (6 bases). The V and J ends lost 8 bases and 0 bases respectively, with 7 bases between them. The CDR3 runs to 13 residues. The CDR3 loop is CASGTSNTGELFF. CDR3 nucleotide sequence: TGTGCCAGCGGGACTTCGAACACCGGGGAGCTGTTTTTT.

Only a few counts were recorded for this clonotype. This rearrangement joins TRBV7-8 to TRBJ1-5, with 7 bases lining up with TRBD1. There are 16 residues in the CDR3. The V gene end was trimmed by 3 bases and the J gene end by 4 bases; junction bases not matched to a gene: 9. Germline CDR1 and CDR2: SGHVS and FQNEAQ. CDR3 loop: CASSLARGKGNQPQHF. The CDR3 coding sequence is TGTGCCAGCAGCTTGGCCAGGGGGAAGGGAAATCAGCCCCAGCATTTT.

The chain couples TRBV7-9 to TRBJ2-3; the D is unclear. Germline V gene data show CDR1 as SEHNR and CDR2 as FQNEAQ (reference sequence). This CDR3 comprises 16 residues. Trimming removed 3 bases at V and 2 bases at J, with 15 bases between. CDR3 coding DNA: TGTGCCAGCAGCTTTTTCTTAGGGCGGACCACAGATACGCAGTATTTT. Its translation is CASSFFLGRTTDTQYF.

This clonotype occurred many times. The V gene is TRBV20-1, the J gene TRBJ2-2; TRBD1 agrees at 7 bases. V shed 6 bases, J shed 2 bases, and the junction held 9 bases outside the gene matches. The CDR3 covers 15 residues. Germline CDR1 is DFQATT and CDR2 is SNEGSKA (reference sequence). As DNA, the CDR3 is TGCAGTGCCCAACAGGGGTCAACTAACACCGGGGAGCTGTTTTTT. It translates to CSAQQGSTNTGELFF.